This TCR beta chain originates from a study of shared clonotypes between healthy human individuals. Whole-study findings and limits: Four donors held 5% to 5.5% of naive CD4 clonotypes in common.

Assay: immunoSEQ multiplex PCR; the TCRdb copy retains only in-frame clones and omits some. The data show some 2 million clones, about 94% seen once. CD8 cells regarded as naive lacked CD45RO, were positively chosen for CCR7, and omitted terminally differentiated effector memory CD45RA+ cells. Donors had no recently reported acute infections or vaccinations and were HIV-negative. Concerning this clone itself: Its antigen remains unknown.

The sequenced sample was naive CD8+ T cells sorted from blood. The source is a man aged 18 to 30 in good health.

The DNA for the CDR3 is TGTGCCAGCAGCTCCGACAGGGTGGGGAACACTGAAGCTTTCTTT. The encoded protein is CASSSDRVGNTEAFF. This sequence joins TRBV6-5 and TRBJ1-1, with 7 bases matching TRBD1. Losses at the gene ends were 6 bases for V and 1 base for J; bases not matched to a gene: 8. The CDR3 consists of 15 residues. The V gene's germline CDR1 is MNHEY and CDR2 SVGAGI.